One and the same sample provided the 26 T cell receptor beta chains below, sequenced in a study of CD8 T cells in Susac syndrome. Reverse transcription used roughly 0.45 to 1 ug RNA and random hexamers. MiXCR, applied by TCRdb to the immunoSEQ multiplex PCR reads, yields one record per CDR3 protein. The table lists approximately 130,000 distinct CDR3 sequences, more than 75% of them singletons. Sequencing was performed on CD8+ T cells from PBMCs. The receptors were gathered from a human donor with multiple sclerosis.

V is TRBV4-3 and J is TRBJ2-5; 10 bases map to TRBD2. The germline CDR1 and CDR2 sequences are LGHNA and YSLEER. The J segment lost 0 bases and the V segment lost 1 base, leaving 8 bases of the junction unmatched. This CDR3 contains 18 residues. The CDR3 region is CASSQGVGSGRYQETQYF. Written as DNA, the CDR3 is TGCGCCAGCAGCCAAGGGGTCGGTAGCGGGAGGTACCAAGAGACCCAGTACTTC.

V and J are TRBV2 and TRBJ1-1; TRBD1 might be the D (5 bases). Per germline, CDR1 SNHLY and CDR2 FYNNEI. Between the trimmed V and J ends, which lost 7 bases and 3 bases, there was a span of 21 bases. The CDR3 consists of 16 residues. The chain's CDR3 is CASNTPQAGDYTEAFF. The CDR3 DNA sequence: TGTGCCAGCAACACGCCCCAGGCGGGGGATTACACTGAAGCTTTCTTT.

Here the CDR3 DNA reads TGTGCCAGCAGCTCGGGCGGGGGGAGCTCCTACAATGAGCAGTTCTTC. Its protein is CASSSGGGSSYNEQFF. This sequence joins TRBV7-9 and TRBJ2-1; 8 nucleotides align to TRBD2. The trim removed 4 bases at V and 0 bases at J, leaving 5 bases unmatched. Germline CDR1 SEHNR, CDR2 FQNEAQ (reference sequence). CDR3 size: 16 residues.

The V gene is TRBV14, the J gene TRBJ1-3; D is uncertain. V shed 3 bases and J shed 0 bases, with 6 bases lying between them. CDR1 and CDR2 from the germline V gene are SGHDN and FVKESK. This CDR3 comprises 14 residues. The CDR3 loop is CASSHWVSGNTIYF. The CDR3 DNA reads as TGTGCCAGCAGCCATTGGGTCTCTGGAAACACCATATATTTT.

This chain links TRBV6-2 or TRBV6-3 with TRBJ2-7; no firm D call. V dropped 0 bases and J dropped 3 bases, with 9 bases sitting between them. This CDR3 comprises 14 residues. Germline V gene data show CDR1 as MNHEY and CDR2 as SVGEGT. CDR3 in amino acids: CASSYSDENYEQYF. The CDR3 nucleotides are TGTGCCAGCAGTTACTCCGACGAGAACTACGAGCAGTACTTC.

This chain connects TRBV9 to TRBJ2-2; 9 bases align to TRBD2. The V segment lost 2 bases and the J segment 6 bases; nucleotides outside the gene matches: 5. Germline V CDR1 and CDR2: SGDLS, YYNGEE. The CDR3 is made up of 15 amino acids. The CDR3 DNA sequence: TGTGCCAGCAGCGTTAGCGGGAGATACGCCGGGGAGCTGTTTTTT. Translated: CASSVSGRYAGELFF. The full variable domain, in which reference TRBV9 and TRBJ2-2 provide the parts outside the CDR3, is DSGVTQTPKHLITATGQRVTLRCSPRSGDLSVYWYQQSLDQGLQFLIQYYNGEERAKGNILERFSAQQFPDLHSELNLSSLELGDSALYFCASSVSGRYAGELFFGEGSRLTVL.

CDR3 amino acids: CASSLWAQAYEQYF. The CDR3 region has the DNA TGTGCCAGCAGTTTATGGGCCCAAGCCTACGAGCAGTACTTC. The chain links TRBV28 to TRBJ2-7; no definite D call. V was shortened by 0 bases and J by 2 bases, with 8 bases between the two germline ends. The CDR3 is 14 residues long. The germline CDR1 and CDR2 sequences are MDHEN and SYDVKM. Full variable domain (missing parts from reference TRBV28 and TRBJ2-7): DVKVTQSSRYLVKRTGEKVFLECVQDMDHENMFWYRQDPGLGLRLIYFSYDVKMKEKGDIPEGYSVSREKKERFSLILESASTNQTSMYLCASSLWAQAYEQYFGPGTRLTVT.

The count of this clonotype is one. V usage is TRBV16 and J usage is TRBJ1-5; 7 positions match TRBD1. The CDR3 spans 14 residues. Germline V gene sequence: CDR1 KGHSY, CDR2 FQNENV. With 4 bases clipped from V and 4 bases from J, the junction kept 4 bases outside the gene matches. Here the CDR3 reads CASSPDRANQPQHF. The CDR3 region has the DNA TGTGCCAGCAGCCCAGACAGGGCGAATCAGCCCCAGCATTTT.

This clonotype was seen only a few times. This sequence joins TRBV5-1 and TRBJ2-3; 10 nucleotides line up with TRBD2. CDR3 length: 14 residues. CDR1 SGHRS and CDR2 YFSETQ come from the germline V gene. With 7 bases clipped from V and 3 bases from J, the junction kept 5 bases outside the gene matches. CDR3 DNA: TGCGCCAGCGCCGGACTAGCGGAGACAGATACGCAGTATTTT. The encoded protein is CASAGLAETDTQYF.

The rearrangement joins TRBV13 to TRBJ1-6; tentatively, D is TRBD1 (6 bases). V dropped 5 bases and J dropped 2 bases, with 13 bases sitting between them. The CDR3 is 16 amino acids. Germline assignment: CDR1 PRHDT and CDR2 FYEKMQ (reference sequence). CDR3 sequence reads: CASSQSRTAYNSPLHF. DNA of the CDR3: TGTGCCAGCAGCCAATCCCGGACAGCCTATAATTCACCCCTCCACTTT.

The genes are TRBV9 and TRBJ2-7; D may correspond to TRBD1 or TRBD2 (5 bases each). Trimming removed 3 bases from V and 1 base from J, with 11 bases in between. This CDR3 comprises 14 residues. Germline CDR1 and CDR2: SGDLS and YYNGEE. The CDR3, as DNA: TGTGCCAGCAGCGACGGGACGGTTTCCTACGAGCAGTACTTC. This codes for CASSDGTVSYEQYF.

The chain uses TRBV27 and TRBJ2-1; D is unresolved. Germline V CDR1 and CDR2: MNHEY, SMNVEV (reference sequence). The V gene lost 7 bases and the J gene lost 4 bases, with 17 bases spanning the gap. This CDR3 has 15 amino acids. CDR3 protein: CASTPGREFYNEQFF. The CDR3 DNA reads TGTGCCAGCACCCCTGGACGAGAATTTTACAATGAGCAGTTCTTC.

This sequence joins TRBV20-1 and TRBJ1-5, with D possibly being TRBD1 (6 bases). The germline V and J ends were trimmed by 6 bases and 5 bases, with 20 bases remaining between them. CDR1 DFQATT and CDR2 SNEGSKA come from the germline V gene (reference sequence). The CDR3 runs to 15 residues. The CDR3, as DNA: TGCAGTGCGGCCGAGACTGAGGGGGTTTATCAGCCCCAGCATTTT. It specifies CSAAETEGVYQPQHF.

The chain joins TRBV4-3 to TRBJ2-1; D unclear. Germline lookup yields CDR1 LGHNA and CDR2 YSLEER. V was shortened by 0 bases and J by 11 bases, with 17 bases between the two germline ends. CDR3 length: 15 amino acids. In DNA form, the CDR3 reads TGCGCCAGCAGCCAAGATGACTTTTTACCCACAAAGCAGTTCTTC. Residues: CASSQDDFLPTKQFF.

Only one count was recorded for this clonotype. The chain joins TRBV3-1 to TRBJ2-2; 10 bases match TRBD1. Losses at the gene ends were 6 bases for V and 1 base for J; bases not matched to a gene: 8. There are 17 residues in the CDR3. Germline V gene lookup returns CDR1 LGHDT and CDR2 YNNKEL (reference sequence). The CDR3 sequence: CASSDGQGGWNTGELFF. The CDR3 coding sequence is TGTGCCAGCAGTGACGGACAGGGGGGATGGAACACCGGGGAGCTGTTTTTT.

The chain combines TRBV19 with TRBJ2-1; possibly TRBD2 for D (6 bases). Trimming took 5 bases from V and 5 from J, leaving 13 bases between them. The V gene's germline CDR1 is LNHDA and CDR2 SQIVND (reference sequence). This CDR3 region has 14 residues. The CDR3 nucleotides are TGTGCCAGTAGTCTCTCGGGAGCGAACAATGAGCAGTTCTTC. Its protein product is CASSLSGANNEQFF. Full variable domain (remainder filled in from reference TRBV19 and TRBJ2-1): DGGITQSPKYLFRKEGQNVTLSCEQNLNHDAMYWYRQDPGQGLRLIYYSQIVNDFQKGDIAEGYSVSREKKESFPLTVTSAQKNPTAFYLCASSLSGANNEQFFGPGTRLTVL.

The chain joins TRBV5-1 to TRBJ1-5, with no clear D. V was pared by 0 bases and J by 0 bases, with 7 bases between. This CDR3 has 15 amino acids. Germline CDR1 SGHRS, CDR2 YFSETQ. CDR3 DNA sequence: TGCGCCAGCAGCTTGGAGCCGTTTAGCAATCAGCCCCAGCATTTT. Translated, it gives CASSLEPFSNQPQHF.

The chain links TRBV27 to TRBJ1-6, with D possibly being TRBD1 (5 bases). V was clipped by 3 bases and J by 9 bases, with 18 bases between them. CDR3 length: 16 residues. The germline CDR1 and CDR2 sequences are MNHEY and SMNVEV (reference sequence). CDR3 in DNA: TGTGCCAGCAGTTTGTCCCCCGGAGGGGCGGCTTCACCCCTCCACTTT. Its translation: CASSLSPGGAASPLHF.

The gene calls are TRBV7-9 and TRBJ2-1; 8 bases map to TRBD2. CDR1 SEHNR and CDR2 FQNEAQ come from the germline V gene (reference sequence). This CDR3 region has 15 residues. With V trimmed by 5 bases and J by 1 base, 4 bases remained unmatched. DNA of the CDR3: TGTGCCAGCAGCCGGGAGGGCCGATCCTACAATGAGCAGTTCTTC. Amino acid sequence: CASSREGRSYNEQFF.

CDR3 nucleotide sequence: TGCAGCGTTGAGGCTAGTTCCTACGAGCAGTACTTC. Protein sequence: CSVEASSYEQYF. This sequence joins TRBV29-1 and TRBJ2-7; D remains ambiguous. Germline V CDR1 and CDR2: SQVTM, ANQGSEA. The CDR3 covers 12 residues. V lost 3 bases, J lost 1 base, and 7 bases lay in between.

This clonotype was counted between two and nine times. The chain carries TRBV28 and TRBJ2-5; D unresolved. Between the trimmed V and J ends, which lost 3 bases and 7 bases, there was a span of 9 bases. This CDR3 spans 12 amino acids. Germline V gives CDR1 MDHEN, CDR2 SYDVKM. Written as DNA, the CDR3 is TGTGCCAGCAGTTTTGGTCCGGGGACCCAGTACTTC. It specifies CASSFGPGTQYF.

This chain connects TRBV4-1 to TRBJ2-3, with D tentatively TRBD2 (6 bases). The CDR3 totals 15 residues. Germline V lookup: CDR1 MGHRA, CDR2 YSYEKL. With 0 bases removed from V and 1 base from J, the gap between germline ends came to 8 bases. CDR3 coding DNA: TGCGCCAGCAGCCAAGATCCGGGAGGCACAGATACGCAGTATTTT. Its translation: CASSQDPGGTDTQYF.

This chain joins TRBV29-1 and TRBJ2-1; 9 bases align to TRBD2. Germline V CDR1 and CDR2: SQVTM, ANQGSEA. This CDR3 is built from 14 residues. J gave up 9 bases and V 0 bases, and 6 bases lay outside the gene matches. The CDR3 here is CSVEDWGTSSEQFF. The DNA for the CDR3 is TGCAGCGTTGAAGATTGGGGGACTAGCAGTGAGCAGTTCTTC.

This clonotype was detected once. The chain carries TRBV3-1 and TRBJ2-2, with a tentative D call TRBD1 (6 bases). This CDR3 region has 16 residues. Trimming removed 1 base at V and 2 bases at J, with 11 bases between. Germline CDR1 and CDR2: LGHDT and YNNKEL (reference sequence). CDR3 sequence (DNA): TGTGCCAGCAGCCAAGGGACAGCGAAAAACACCGGGGAGCTGTTTTTT. This gives the protein CASSQGTAKNTGELFF.

The chain couples TRBV7-9 to TRBJ2-7; 8 nucleotides match TRBD1. Losses at the gene ends were 4 bases for V and 5 bases for J; bases not matched to a gene: 4. Germline CDR1 and CDR2: SEHNR and FQNEAQ (reference sequence). CDR3 length equals 13 residues. The CDR3 DNA reads as TGTGCCAGCAGCTGGACAGGGAAGAACGAGCAGTACTTC. This translates into CASSWTGKNEQYF.

The chain carries TRBV29-1 and TRBJ1-2; unclear D gene. Germline V lookup: CDR1 SQVTM, CDR2 ANQGSEA. The CDR3 contains 11 residues. Trimming left V 7 bases short and J 1 base short, with 7 bases between. CDR3 sequence: CSATDNYGYTF. The CDR3 DNA sequence: TGCAGCGCAACGGATAACTATGGCTACACCTTC.